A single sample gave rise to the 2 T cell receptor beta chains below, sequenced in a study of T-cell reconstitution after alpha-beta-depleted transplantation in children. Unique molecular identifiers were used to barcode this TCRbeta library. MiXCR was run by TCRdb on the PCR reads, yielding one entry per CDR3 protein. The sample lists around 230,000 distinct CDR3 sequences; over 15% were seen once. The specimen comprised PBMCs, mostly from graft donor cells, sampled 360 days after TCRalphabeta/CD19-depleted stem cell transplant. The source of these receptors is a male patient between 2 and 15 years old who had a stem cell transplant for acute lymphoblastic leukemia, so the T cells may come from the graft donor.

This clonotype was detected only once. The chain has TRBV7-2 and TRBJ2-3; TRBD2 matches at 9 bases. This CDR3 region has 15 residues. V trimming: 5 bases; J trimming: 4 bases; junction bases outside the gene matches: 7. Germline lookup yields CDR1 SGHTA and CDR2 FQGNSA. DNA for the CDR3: TGTGCCAGCAGCACCCGTCGGACTAGCGCAGATACGCAGTATTTT. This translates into CASSTRRTSADTQYF.

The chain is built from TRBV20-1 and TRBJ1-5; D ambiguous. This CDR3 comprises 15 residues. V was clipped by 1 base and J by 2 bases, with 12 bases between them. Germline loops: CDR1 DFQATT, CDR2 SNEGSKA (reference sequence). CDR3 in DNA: TGCAGTGCTAGAGTCACGGTTGTGGGCAATCAGCCCCAGCATTTT. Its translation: CSARVTVVGNQPQHF.